This T cell receptor beta chain was sequenced in a study of T-cell memory formation after mild COVID-19. Turning to the study itself: Largely, the TCR clusters proved donor specific.

The CDR3 covers 15 residues. With 2 bases removed from V and 0 bases from J, the gap between germline ends came to 14 bases. Per the germline V gene, CDR1 is DFQATT and CDR2 is SNEGSKA (reference sequence). TCR alpha and TCR beta cDNA libraries carrying sample barcodes and UMIs were produced by 5'RACE using constant-segment primers. TCRdb fed the 5' RACE reads into MiXCR, producing one record per CDR3 protein. The table includes over 450,000 distinct CDR3 sequences, roughly 20% detected once. The sequencing sample was made of PBMCs or a T cell subset sorted from them (not recorded which). The TCR comes from an adult woman who had mild COVID-19 (a few samples of this study predate the infection). Cell type and time point are not known. This chain joins TRBV20-1 and TRBJ2-7; TRBD1 might be the D (6 bases). The CDR3 DNA reads TGCAGTGCTAGAATTGGCGACAGGAACTCCTACGAGCAGTACTTC. This encodes CSARIGDRNSYEQYF.